The 23 T cell receptor beta chains reported below all come from one sample, sequenced in a study of identical twins. TCRdb itself ran the 5' RACE reads through MiXCR, one entry per CDR3 protein. Found here are 1.5 million to 2 million distinct CDR3 sequences, about 30% of them singletons; the top ten hold about 0.27%. The sample consisted of cord blood. The receptors were gathered from a newborn girl in good health.

The gene calls are TRBV7-2 and TRBJ2-7, with TRBD2 matching 7 bases. Germline V gene sequence: CDR1 SGHTA, CDR2 FQGNSA. V lost 0 bases, J lost 2 bases, and 4 bases stayed unmatched. The CDR3 length is 15 residues. The CDR3: CASSLAVAGTYEQYF. In DNA form, the CDR3 reads TGTGCCAGCAGCTTAGCGGTAGCGGGTACCTACGAGCAGTACTTC. Together with reference TRBV7-2 and TRBJ2-7, the CDR3 gives the full variable domain: GAGVSQSPSNKVTEKGKDVELRCDPISGHTALYWYRQSLGQGLEFLIYFQGNSAPDKSGLPSDRFSAERTGGSVSTLTIQRTQQEDSAVYLCASSLAVAGTYEQYFGPGTRLTVT.

This clonotype was recorded at least ten times. An end of the junction differs from the germline gene, which may be a read error. The chain links TRBV5-1 to TRBJ2-3, with TRBD2 identical over 8 bases. Looked up from germline, CDR1 is SGHRS and CDR2 is YFSETQ. The CDR3 consists of 16 residues. The DNA for the CDR3 is TGTGCCAGCAGCTTAGGGCCTAGCGGGAGCACAGATACGCAGTATTTT. Amino acid sequence: CASSLGPSGSTDTQYF.

This clonotype was seen more than once but under ten times. The chain employs TRBV7-9 and TRBJ1-6; D is ambiguous. This CDR3 comprises 15 residues. The germline CDR1 and CDR2 sequences are SEHNR and FQNEAQ (reference sequence). V lost 2 bases to trimming and J lost 7 bases, with 12 bases between them. The CDR3 DNA follows: TGTGCCAGCAGCTTAATGGATCTCCGAAATTCACCCCTCCACTTT. Translating gives CASSLMDLRNSPLHF.

As to this clonotype: This may be a read error: a much more frequent sequence differs by one nucleotide. The CDR3 spells CASRWTSGGSTDTQYF. In DNA, the CDR3 is TGTGCCAGCAGGTGGACTAGCGGGGGGAGCACAGATACGCAGTATTTT. The gene calls are TRBV11-2 and TRBJ2-3, with TRBD2 matching 14 bases. The CDR3 is 16 amino acids. Losses at the gene ends were 6 bases for V and 0 bases for J; bases not matched to a gene: 2. The germline gives CDR1 SGHAT, CDR2 FQNNGV.

The chain combines TRBV6-6 with TRBJ2-5, with 12 bases that match TRBD2. The CDR3 sequence is 14 residues long. V gave up 7 bases and J gave up 3 bases; unmatched junction bases: 3. Per germline, CDR1 MNHNY and CDR2 SVGAGI (reference sequence). The CDR3 region has the DNA TGTGCCAGCAAACTAGCGGGAGGCAAAGAGACCCAGTACTTC. Protein: CASKLAGGKETQYF.

About this clonotype itself: The junction departs from germline at one end; a sequencing error may be responsible. The gene calls are TRBV20-1 and TRBJ1-1; TRBD1 is a possible D gene (6 bases). CDR3 length equals 14 residues. CDR1 is DFQATT and CDR2 is SNEGSKA in the germline V gene (reference sequence). The chain's CDR3 is CSAEFWGQNTEAFF. CDR3 coding DNA: TGCAGTGCGGAATTTTGGGGGCAGAACACTGAGGCTTTCTTT.

The rearrangement links TRBV5-1 to TRBJ2-1; TRBD2 matches at 7 bases. The junction had 7 bases not matched to a gene; V was cut back by 4 bases and J by 0 bases. This CDR3 has 16 amino acids. Germline CDR1 is SGHRS and CDR2 is YFSETQ. Here the CDR3 reads CASSLLATSSYNEQFF. In DNA, the CDR3 is TGCGCCAGCAGCCTACTAGCGACCAGCTCCTACAATGAGCAGTTCTTC.

The chain links TRBV12-3 or TRBV12-4 to TRBJ2-1; 10 positions agree with TRBD2. The J call may not be correct, given that the DNA end is closer to TRBJ2-7. There are 17 residues in the CDR3. CDR3 nucleotide sequence: TGTGCCAGCAGTCCCGATCTAGCGGGAGTAATGGACAATGAGCAGTACTTC. This translates into CASSPDLAGVMDNEQYF.

The CDR3 region is CSARDGGGSGNIQYF. CDR3 nucleotide sequence: TGCAGTGCTAGAGATGGAGGGGGCTCGGGAAACATTCAGTACTTC. The rearrangement joins TRBV20-1 to TRBJ2-4; D might be TRBD1 (7 bases). The CDR3 is made up of 15 amino acids. Trimming left V 0 bases short and J 6 bases short, with 15 bases between. CDR1 and CDR2 (germline): DFQATT, SNEGSKA (reference sequence).

This clonotype was counted only a few times. The chain employs TRBV29-1 and TRBJ2-5, with D unclear. The DNA end is more similar to TRBJ2-7, so the J call may be wrong. The CDR3 runs to 11 residues. The germline V gene has CDR1 SQVTM and CDR2 ANQGSEA. The CDR3, as DNA: TGCAGCGTCCTTACAGAGAACGAGCAGTACTTC. Encoded protein: CSVLTENEQYF.

This clonotype has just a few counts. V usage is TRBV7-2 and J usage is TRBJ1-2; 7 nucleotides agree with TRBD1. This CDR3 comprises 14 residues. The germline CDR1 and CDR2 sequences are SGHTA and FQGNSA. V dropped 5 bases and J dropped 10; count of bases not matched to a gene: 13. The CDR3 sequence is CASSPSGTASYYTF. In DNA form, the CDR3 reads TGTGCCAGCAGCCCCTCCGGGACAGCGTCGTACTACACCTTC.

This clonotype was seen only a few times. The V and J genes are TRBV20-1 and TRBJ2-1, with 7 bases lining up with TRBD2. The assigned J gene may be wrong: the sequence end matches TRBJ2-7 better. The CDR3 has 15 amino acids. Germline V gene lookup returns CDR1 DFQATT and CDR2 SNEGSKA (reference sequence). The CDR3 loop is CSATLLAPSYNEQYF. The CDR3 region has the DNA TGCAGTGCTACCCTACTAGCGCCCTCCTACAATGAGCAGTACTTC.

This clonotype was recorded many times. The chain combines TRBV12-3 or TRBV12-4 with TRBJ2-1, with a weak D call TRBD1 (5 bases). V lost 3 bases and J lost 3, with 9 bases in between. The CDR3 spans 14 residues. CDR3 sequence: CASSFQTDYNEQFF. CDR3 nucleotide sequence: TGTGCCAGCAGTTTTCAGACAGACTACAATGAGCAGTTCTTC.

The chain joins TRBV20-1 to TRBJ2-5, with 11 bases matching TRBD1. The CDR3 has 11 residues. CDR1 and CDR2 (germline): DFQATT, SNEGSKA (reference sequence). Unmatched junction bases numbered 3, after V lost 4 bases and J lost 11 bases. The CDR3 bases are TGCAGTGCTATGGGGACAGGGGGTCAGTACTTC. It codes for CSAMGTGGQYF.

The rearrangement joins TRBV20-1 to TRBJ1-1; D might be TRBD1 (5 bases). Per germline, CDR1 DFQATT and CDR2 SNEGSKA (reference sequence). This CDR3 region has 13 residues. V was cut by 7 bases and J by 5 bases, with 17 bases left in between. CDR3 coding DNA: TGCAGTGGGAATAGAGGGGTGGGGACTGAAGCTTTCTTT. Its protein is CSGNRGVGTEAFF.

The chain is built from TRBV5-5 and TRBJ1-1; no clear D gene. Germline-derived CDR1 and CDR2 are SGHKS and YYEKEE (reference sequence). Trimming cost V 2 bases and J 4 bases, with 24 bases left between them. This CDR3 is built from 18 residues. The chain's CDR3 is CASSFLAERVGLGTEAFF. Here the CDR3 DNA reads TGTGCCAGCAGCTTCCTCGCGGAGAGGGTCGGCCTGGGCACTGAAGCTTTCTTT.

This clonotype came up a few times. The J gene is TRBJ2-6, the V gene TRBV5-6; a possible D gene is TRBD1 (5 bases). The CDR3 consists of 16 residues. Germline CDR1 SGHDT, CDR2 YYEEEE. V was cut by 6 bases and J by 4 bases, with 17 bases left in between. The CDR3 nucleotides read TGTGCCAGCACCCCGACAGCTTTCTCGGGGGCCAACGTCCTGACTTTC. Protein: CASTPTAFSGANVLTF.

There are a few counts of this clonotype. This sequence joins TRBV6-5 and TRBJ1-1; TRBD1 aligns across 7 bases. Germline V gene lookup returns CDR1 MNHEY and CDR2 SVGAGI. The CDR3 consists of 14 residues. The V and J ends lost 3 bases and 1 base, in that order; junction bases with no gene match: 2. The CDR3 DNA is TGTGCCAGCAGTTATAAGGGGGCGAACACTGAAGCTTTCTTT. Translating it yields CASSYKGANTEAFF.

This clonotype has just a few counts. The CDR3: CASSFLGGPDTQYF. Here the CDR3 DNA reads TGTGCCAGCAGCTTTCTGGGGGGGCCAGATACGCAGTATTTT. J is TRBJ2-3 and V is TRBV7-2, with a possible D match to TRBD2 (7 bases). The ends were cut back, 3 bases at V and 4 bases at J, with 11 bases in the middle. The CDR3 spans 14 residues. The V gene's germline CDR1 is SGHTA and CDR2 FQGNSA.

This rearrangement joins TRBV20-1 to TRBJ1-1; no clear D gene. CDR1 DFQATT and CDR2 SNEGSKA come from the germline V gene (reference sequence). V lost 2 bases to trimming and J lost 3 bases, with 19 bases between them. This CDR3 contains 16 residues. DNA for the CDR3: TGCAGTGCTAGATTGGGATTATTTTGGGTTGACACTGAAGCTTTCTTT. Translated: CSARLGLFWVDTEAFF.

The V call is TRBV6-1, the J call TRBJ2-6, with D unclear. Deletions cut 6 bases from V and 2 bases from J, with 8 bases between. CDR1 MNHNS and CDR2 SASEGT come from the germline V gene. The length of the CDR3 is 14 residues. The CDR3 region has the DNA TGTGCCAGCAGGGAGTCCACTGGGGCCAACGTCCTGACTTTC. It specifies CASRESTGANVLTF.

This chain uses TRBV6-6 with TRBJ2-1; 7 bases map to TRBD2. Germline V gene data show CDR1 as MNHNY and CDR2 as SVGAGI (reference sequence). V was pared by 7 bases and J by 10 bases, with 10 bases of the junction left unmatched. This CDR3 is built from 13 residues. The CDR3 bases are TGTGCCAGCACCCAGGGAGGGTCCTACGAGCAGTTCTTC. Its protein is CASTQGGSYEQFF.

J is TRBJ2-3 and V is TRBV7-8; D remains unclear. The CDR3 runs to 14 residues. V was pared by 1 base and J by 6 bases, with 11 bases between. In germline, CDR1 is SGHVS, CDR2 FQNEAQ. CDR3 coding DNA: TGTGCCAGCAGCTTAGAATGGTCGCGGGATACGCAGTATTTT. Translated, it gives CASSLEWSRDTQYF.